This T cell receptor (beta chain) was recorded in a study of Graves' ophthalmopathy and Graves' hyperthyroidism. The germline V gene has CDR1 MGHDK and CDR2 SYGVNS. There are 17 residues in the CDR3. The V end was cut by 4 bases, the J end by 4 bases, with 22 bases between. The authors amplified TCR beta CDR3 regions, and they did so from RNA transcripts for repertoire sequencing. Scientists carried out first-round RT-PCR using HTBI primers and then a second-round multiplex PCR. TCRdb ran MiXCR on the multiplex PCR reads and lists one entry per CDR3 protein. The data hold hundreds of thousands of distinct CDR3 sequences, with about 38% observed a single time.

The TCR originated in an adult man with Graves' ophthalmopathy. Sequencing was performed on peripheral blood. V gene TRBV25-1 combines with J gene TRBJ1-2; D is possibly TRBD1 (6 bases). CDR3 coding DNA: TGTGCCAGCAGTGCCCAACGGGGAGCAGGGGTGGGCTATGGCTACACCTTC. Protein: CASSAQRGAGVGYGYTF.